Below, one T cell receptor beta chain is given with its context. The sample belongs to a study of response to subunit inactivated influenza vaccine. TCRdb re-called the RT-PCR reads through MiXCR, storing one row per CDR3 protein. The sample yields about 610,000 distinct CDR3 sequences, 14% seen once. The TCR sequence derives from a man in his fifties or sixties who received an inactivated influenza vaccine. The sequencing used PBMCs from blood, collected 11 to 12 days after vaccination.

This CDR3 reads CASSFYGLAGGETQYF. The CDR3 coding sequence is TGTGCCAGCAGCTTCTACGGACTAGCGGGAGGAGAGACCCAGTACTTC. J is TRBJ2-5 and V is TRBV7-9; 14 nucleotides agree with TRBD2. CDR3 length: 16 residues. CDR1 SEHNR and CDR2 FQNEAQ come from the germline V gene (reference sequence). Unmatched junction bases numbered 4, after V lost 3 bases and J lost 4 bases. Together with reference TRBV7-9 and TRBJ2-5, the CDR3 gives the full variable domain: DTGVSQNPRHKITKRGQNVTFRCDPISEHNRLYWYRQTLGQGPEFLTYFQNEAQLEKSRLLSDRFSAERPKGSFSTLEIQRTEQGDSAMYLCASSFYGLAGGETQYFGPGTRLLVL.